This T cell receptor beta chain comes out of a study of T cell repertoires in ileal Crohn's disease. CDR1 and CDR2 from the germline V gene are WSHSY and SAAADI. CDR3 length: 16 amino acids. V lost 3 bases to trimming and J lost 5 bases; unmatched junction nucleotides: 9. Time point denoted: inflamed ileum from the surgical specimen. This clone was picked up one time. The data were produced by immunoSEQ multiplex PCR, yet TCRdb's version contains in-frame clones alone and is incomplete. The profile shows over 6,500 clones, over 75% of them singletons. This sequence originates from an adult with Crohn's disease. The sample consisted of ileal tissue. The chain recombines TRBV10-2 with TRBJ2-5; 10 bases match TRBD1. The chain's CDR3 is CASSDIGTGVWETQYF. In nucleotides, the CDR3 is TGCGCCAGCAGTGATATTGGGACAGGGGTATGGGAGACCCAGTACTTC.